Below, 2 T cell receptor beta chains from the same sample are listed, as sequenced in a study of cytomegalovirus exposure and HLA in healthy donors (dated by TCRdb to about 2017). Library prep was done by the immunoSEQ multiplex PCR assay. For the multiplex PCR, a mixture combining 60 forward primers for TCR Vbeta segments and 13 reverse primers for TCR Jbeta segments was used. What TCRdb holds here is the immuneACCESS table cut down to in-frame rearrangements. Part of the clones is not present; checked against another copy, under half of the missing clones reflect an unresolved V gene, and the others are unexplained. This sample is represented by 100,000 to 150,000 clones; roughly 80% of them were singletons. Jointly, the top ten make up 1% of the sample. What was sequenced was PBMCs. The receptors stem from a man in his forties in good health and CMV-seronegative.

A single count supports this clone. V gene TRBV19 combines with J gene TRBJ2-5; D call uncertain. The CDR3 length is 13 residues. CDR1 and CDR2 (germline): LNHDA, SQIVND (reference sequence). Between the trimmed V and J ends, which lost 5 bases and 1 base, there was a span of 8 bases. CDR3 protein: CASSPRIQETQYF. DNA of the CDR3: TGTGCCAGTAGTCCGAGAATCCAAGAGACCCAGTACTTC.

Only a few counts were recorded for this clone. V and J are TRBV7-3 and TRBJ2-3; no reliable D call. Germline V lookup: CDR1 SGHTA, CDR2 FQGTGA. The length of the CDR3 is 13 residues. The V and J ends lost 5 bases and 4 bases respectively, with 10 bases between them. The CDR3 region is CASSQGVSDTQYF. As DNA, the CDR3 is TGTGCCAGCAGCCAAGGAGTATCAGATACGCAGTATTTT.